These 12 T cell receptor beta chains came from one sample sequenced in a study of T cell repertoires in cytomegalovirus infection (dated by TCRdb to the late 2010s). For sequencing, an Illumina HiSeq 1500 was employed. TCRdb reprocessing: public reads trimmed at Q25 with fastp, clones called with MiXCR, in-frame beta chains kept. Each CDR3 protein appears once, grouped with its most common genes and DNA. The table for this sample lists 150,000 to 200,000 distinct CDR3 sequences; around 14% of them were counted only once. The ten largest clones represent about a quarter of the sample. Material for sequencing was PBMCs. The receptor source for this set is a human donor in good health (CMV status not recorded). Some clones in this sample may be carry-over from other donors' samples.

This clonotype was recorded at least ten times. Written as DNA, the CDR3 is TGTGCCAGCAGTTCCGGACAGGTCTTTACTCTAGCCAAAAACATTCAGTACTTC. Translating gives CASSSGQVFTLAKNIQYF. The J gene is TRBJ2-4, the V gene TRBV6-1, with 7 bases fitting TRBD1. This CDR3 contains 18 residues. Losses at the gene ends were 5 bases for V and 0 bases for J; bases not matched to a gene: 13. Germline CDR1 MNHNS, CDR2 SASEGT.

The V call is TRBV7-9, the J call TRBJ2-7; D tentatively reads TRBD1 or TRBD2 (6 bases each). CDR1 is SEHNR, CDR2 FQNEAQ, per germline (reference sequence). The V end was cut by 5 bases, the J end by 5 bases, with 16 bases between. CDR3 length equals 14 residues. CDR3 sequence reads: CASSRVGGPHEQYF. CDR3 DNA sequence: TGTGCCAGCAGCCGCGTCGGGGGCCCCCACGAGCAGTACTTC.

This clonotype was counted many times. The chain employs TRBV7-2 and TRBJ2-2; the D gene is possibly TRBD1 (6 bases). The V end was cut by 5 bases, the J end by 2 bases, with 12 bases between. CDR3 length equals 15 residues. Germline CDR1 SGHTA, CDR2 FQGNSA. As DNA, the CDR3 is TGTGCCAGCAGCCAGGGGAAAGTTAACACCGGGGAGCTGTTTTTT. Translation gives CASSQGKVNTGELFF.

This clonotype was found many times. The CDR3 loop reads CASSKTATNEKLFF. The CDR3 DNA is TGTGCCAGCAGTAAGACAGCAACTAATGAAAAACTGTTTTTT. The rearrangement links TRBV12-3 or TRBV12-4 to TRBJ1-4; weak D call: TRBD1 (5 bases). V lost 5 bases to trimming and J lost 0 bases, with 7 bases between them. There are 14 residues in the CDR3.

This clonotype showed up many times. The rearrangement joins TRBV19 to TRBJ1-2; D is perhaps TRBD1 (6 bases). Trimming left V 8 bases short and J 8 bases short, with 21 bases between. This CDR3 comprises 14 residues. CDR1 is LNHDA, CDR2 SQIVND, per germline (reference sequence). The DNA for the CDR3 is TGTGCCAGTGGCCGTTGGGGGGGGCGTCAAGGCTACACCTTC. It encodes CASGRWGGRQGYTF.

The J gene is TRBJ2-3, the V gene TRBV20-1, with 7 bases matching TRBD1. J was trimmed by 2 bases and V by 6 bases; bases with no gene match: 5. The germline V gene has CDR1 DFQATT and CDR2 SNEGSKA (reference sequence). The CDR3 loop spans 13 amino acids. CDR3 DNA sequence: TGCAGTGCAGGGGGCCGCTCCACAGATACGCAGTATTTT. This codes for CSAGGRSTDTQYF.

This clonotype occurred many times. The CDR3 spells CASSFSTNNPGGRHEQFF. CDR3 coding DNA: TGTGCCAGCAGCTTCAGTACTAATAATCCGGGGGGGCGCCATGAGCAGTTCTTC. V is TRBV7-3 and J is TRBJ2-1, with 8 positions matching TRBD2. The CDR3 length is 18 residues. The V and J ends lost 3 bases and 8 bases, in that order; junction bases with no gene match: 18. The V gene's germline CDR1 is SGHTA and CDR2 FQGTGA.

The V gene is TRBV5-8, the J gene TRBJ1-5; D is unclear. Germline CDR1 is SGHTS and CDR2 is YDEGEE. CDR3 length equals 14 residues. V was clipped by 2 bases and J by 3 bases, with 9 bases between them. The CDR3 sequence: CASSFGLNNQPQHF. CDR3 nucleotides: TGTGCCAGCAGCTTCGGACTGAACAATCAGCCCCAGCATTTT.

A word on this clonotype: One end of the junction fails to match germline, which may point to a read error. The chain employs TRBV7-7 and TRBJ2-1; D not resolved. Germline V gene sequence: CDR1 SSHAT, CDR2 FNYEAQ (reference sequence). The CDR3 is made up of 15 amino acids. The CDR3 coding sequence is TGTGCTAGCAGCTTAGGCTTATCCCCCTACAATGAGCAGTTCTTC. Its protein product is CASSLGLSPYNEQFF.

This clonotype was counted ten times or more. The DNA of the CDR3 is TGTGCCAGCAGGGTCGAGTCTGAGCAGTTCTTC. Protein sequence: CASRVESEQFF. The gene calls are TRBV28 and TRBJ2-1; no firm D call. Deletions cut 6 bases from V and 9 bases from J, with 9 bases between. Looked up from germline, CDR1 is MDHEN and CDR2 is SYDVKM. The CDR3 loop spans 11 amino acids.

The sample holds many counts of this clonotype. The chain couples TRBV7-3 to TRBJ2-1; 7 nucleotides match TRBD2. V was pared by 3 bases and J by 6 bases, with 8 bases of the junction left unmatched. Per the germline V gene, CDR1 is SGHTA and CDR2 is FQGTGA. This CDR3 is built from 15 residues. The DNA for the CDR3 is TGTGCCAGCAGCTTTCTGGGCGGGAGACCCAATGAGCAGTTCTTC. Residues: CASSFLGGRPNEQFF.

This clonotype was detected ten times or more. The chain uses TRBV7-2 and TRBJ2-3; perhaps TRBD2 as D (6 bases). The CDR3 has 15 amino acids. The V end was cut by 5 bases, the J end by 0 bases, with 12 bases between. Germline V lookup: CDR1 SGHTA, CDR2 FQGNSA. CDR3 sequence reads: CASSPRGLSTDTQYF. In nucleotides, the CDR3 is TGTGCCAGCAGCCCGCGGGGTCTTAGCACAGATACGCAGTATTTT.